The source of this T cell receptor beta chain is a study of T cells after yellow fever vaccination. Whole-study findings and limits: Clonotypes found in both CD4 and CD8 compartments made up a small share.

TCRdb reprocessed the 5' RACE reads via MiXCR and lists one record per CDR3 protein. Among approximately 150,000 distinct CDR3 sequences listed, 7.7% were seen once. The CDR3 sequence is 14 residues long. Germline V gene lookup returns CDR1 SGHRS and CDR2 YFSETQ. V lost 1 base, J lost 10 bases, and 15 bases lay in between. Regarding this clonotype: What it binds is not known.

The J gene is TRBJ2-1, the V gene TRBV5-1, with D possibly matching TRBD1 (5 bases). The sample was CD4+ T cells sorted from PBMCs, taken 5 days after the yellow fever booster vaccination. This sequence was found in a young man who received the YFV17D yellow fever vaccine. This CDR3 is CASSLPGHLGEQFF. The CDR3 DNA is TGCGCCAGCAGCTTGCCTGGACATCTCGGGGAGCAGTTCTTC.